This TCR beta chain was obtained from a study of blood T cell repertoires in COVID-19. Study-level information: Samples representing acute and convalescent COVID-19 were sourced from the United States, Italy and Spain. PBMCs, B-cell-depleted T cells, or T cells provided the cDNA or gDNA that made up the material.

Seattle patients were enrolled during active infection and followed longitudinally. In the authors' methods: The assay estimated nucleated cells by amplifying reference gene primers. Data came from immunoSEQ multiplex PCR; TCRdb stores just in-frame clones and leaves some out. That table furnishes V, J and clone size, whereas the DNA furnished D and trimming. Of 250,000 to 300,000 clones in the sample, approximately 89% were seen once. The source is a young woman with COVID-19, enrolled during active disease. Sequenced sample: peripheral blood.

The CDR3 reads CASSWDSNSPLHF. In DNA form, the CDR3 reads TGTGCCAGCAGTTGGGACAGTAATTCACCCCTCCACTTT. The V and J genes are TRBV12-3 or TRBV12-4 and TRBJ1-6; 7 nucleotides match TRBD1. The trim removed 4 bases at V and 6 bases at J, leaving 0 bases unmatched. The CDR3 runs to 13 residues.